This TCR beta chain was retrieved from a study of blood T cell repertoires in COVID-19 (dated by TCRdb to the early 2020s). Regarding the research as a whole: Samples covering the acute and convalescent phases of COVID-19 were provided by collaborators in the United States, Italy and Spain. The prospective study material was composed of cDNA or gDNA derived from T cells, B-cell-depleted T cells, or PBMCs. Subjects who had been exposed to COVID-19, were actively infected with it, or had recovered from it provided the deeply sampled blood TCRbeta repertoires that made up the dataset. The repertoires were released in a freely available public database meant as a resource for research on the immune response to SARS-CoV-2. The samples were drawn from two sources: the first 160 participants of the ongoing ImmuneRACE study, and 1,000 to 1,500 subjects contributed by 6 global collaborators. The sample metadata nearly always contained a de-identified subject ID, COVID-19 status, age in years and sex. Where available, HLA class I and class II types were taken from metadata supplied by the sample provider and were not determined by assay-based typing. The full study reports these points: How much clinical and demographic metadata was included differed by source and by participant, and the metadata was provided uncurated.

One collaborating source in Seattle enrolled patients during active infection and followed them longitudinally through the course of disease. The collaborating institutions used their own protocols to collect whole blood in K2EDTA tubes. For TCRbeta analysis, collaborators shipped samples as frozen whole blood, isolated PBMCs, or DNA extracted from either of those sample types. As for this clone: It has no known antigen specificity. Qualities for individual bases were not recorded, and no much larger clone is one base off.

The germline V end is reduced by 4 bases and the J end by 8 bases; junction bases left unmatched: 6. The CDR3 runs 14 amino acids, cysteine and phenylalanine included. This entry keeps only the CDR3 DNA: 42 bases, framed from base 1. The germline V gene provides CDR1 SGHRS and CDR2 YFSETQ. The immunoSEQ Assay, a bias-controlled multiplex PCR, was used to amplify TCRbeta CDR3 regions from genomic DNA. The authors' analysis ran thus. The number of nucleated cells in each sample was estimated by amplification of reference gene primers within the assay. Sequence reads were collapsed and filtered to measure the absolute abundance of every unique TCRbeta CDR3 rearrangement. For each sample, productive Simpson clonality was calculated as the square root of Simpson's diversity index over productive rearrangements. Entries here come from immuneACCESS through TCRdb and include only in-frame sequences with V and J called. Some clones fail to appear in such tables; in the studies checked, an unresolved V gene covers under half of the shortfall, and the cause of the remainder is unknown. For V, J and clone size, that table is used; D and trimming come from the DNA. The sample records 220,000 or so clones, 70% to 90% of which are singletons. The top ten clonotypes cover roughly 10% of the sample.

The receptor comes from a woman aged 45-59 years with COVID-19, enrolled during active disease. The chain is encoded by TRBV5-1 joined to TRBJ2-4; 10 bases in the junction line up with TRBD1. Sequenced: peripheral blood. The sequenced DNA is TGCGCCAGCAGCCTGACAGGGGGCGCGTACATTCAGTACTTC. Its protein is CASSLTGGAYIQYF.